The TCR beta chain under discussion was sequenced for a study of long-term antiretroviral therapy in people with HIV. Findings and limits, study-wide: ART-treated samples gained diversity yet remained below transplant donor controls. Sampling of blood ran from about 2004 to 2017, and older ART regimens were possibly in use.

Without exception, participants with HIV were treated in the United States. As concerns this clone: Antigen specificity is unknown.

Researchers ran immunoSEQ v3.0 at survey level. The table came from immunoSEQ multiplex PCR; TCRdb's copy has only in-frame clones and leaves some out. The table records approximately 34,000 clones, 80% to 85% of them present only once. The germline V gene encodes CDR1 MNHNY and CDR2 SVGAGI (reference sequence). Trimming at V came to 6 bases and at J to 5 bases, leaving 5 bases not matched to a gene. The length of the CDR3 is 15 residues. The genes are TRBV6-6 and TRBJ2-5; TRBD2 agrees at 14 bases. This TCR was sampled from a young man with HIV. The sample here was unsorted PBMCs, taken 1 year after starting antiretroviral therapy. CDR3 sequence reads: CASSLGLAGGETQYF. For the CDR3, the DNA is TGTGCCAGCAGCCTCGGACTAGCGGGAGGTGAGACCCAGTACTTC.